Shown below are 10 T cell receptor beta chains from a single sample sequenced in a study of shared T cell receptors in the human thymus. Using immunoSEQ multiplex PCR, the repertoire was profiled, and TCRdb retains in-frame clones only, with some absent. Here the sample spans hundreds of thousands of clones, about 90% being singletons. The sample was also linked to a second study, of human thymus T cells.

What was sequenced was thymocytes. The receptors were gathered from a boy younger than two with a congenital heart defect.

The rearrangement joins TRBV30 to TRBJ2-5; TRBD2 aligns across 7 bases. Germline lookup yields CDR1 GTSNPN and CDR2 SVGIG (reference sequence). The CDR3 consists of 14 residues. Unmatched junction bases numbered 8, after V lost 5 bases and J lost 2 bases. CDR3 coding DNA: TGTGCCTGGGGGGACTACACCCGTCAAGAGACCCAGTACTTC. It translates to CAWGDYTRQETQYF.

The V gene is TRBV11-1, the J gene TRBJ2-7; 8 bases align to TRBD2. V trimming: 2 bases; J trimming: 1 base; junction bases outside the gene matches: 4. The germline V gene encodes CDR1 SGHAT and CDR2 FQDESV (reference sequence). The CDR3 extends over 15 amino acids. The CDR3 DNA sequence: TGTGCCAGCAGCTTACGGGGGGGAAAATCCTACGAGCAGTACTTC. Encoded protein: CASSLRGGKSYEQYF. Complete variable domain (other parts from reference TRBV11-1 and TRBJ2-7): EAEVAQSPRYKITEKSQAVAFWCDPISGHATLYWYRQILGQGPELLVQFQDESVVDDSQLPKDRFSAERLKGVDSTLKIQPAELGDSAMYLCASSLRGGKSYEQYFGPGTRLTVT.

This clone was observed a handful of times. The rearrangement uses TRBV10-3 and TRBJ1-2, with TRBD1 as a possible D gene (5 bases). Germline CDR1 reads ENHRY; CDR2 reads SYGVKD. This CDR3 is built from 15 residues. V was pared by 6 bases and J by 5 bases, with 19 bases between. The CDR3 DNA sequence: TGTGCCATCAGGAACCTTGAGGTTCGGGGGTATGGCTACACCTTC. Its translation: CAIRNLEVRGYGYTF.

The rearrangement links TRBV6-6 to TRBJ2-7, with D hard to call. Trimming removed 5 bases at V and 0 bases at J, with 11 bases between. There are 14 residues in the CDR3. Germline lookup yields CDR1 MNHNY and CDR2 SVGAGI (reference sequence). CDR3 coding DNA: TGTGCCAGCAGTCCCGACCGGAGCTCCTACGAGCAGTACTTC. It translates to CASSPDRSSYEQYF.

The DNA for the CDR3 is TGTGCCAGCAGCCCGGGACACCTCACTGAAGCTTTCTTT. It codes for CASSPGHLTEAFF. V gene TRBV5-4 combines with J gene TRBJ1-1, with D maybe TRBD1 (6 bases). The CDR3 contains 13 residues. V lost 4 bases and J lost 4, with 11 bases in between. Germline CDR1 SGHNT, CDR2 YYREEE (reference sequence).

This rearrangement joins TRBV28 to TRBJ2-7, with 7 bases identical to TRBD1. This CDR3 contains 14 residues. The V segment lost 5 bases and the J segment 1 base; nucleotides outside the gene matches: 5. Germline CDR1 is MDHEN and CDR2 is SYDVKM. The CDR3 DNA reads TGTGCCAGCAGTAGCCGGGACAGTTCCTACGAGCAGTACTTC. Translation: CASSSRDSSYEQYF.

The chain is built from TRBV10-3 and TRBJ1-6; 7 bases align to TRBD1. V gave up 2 bases and J gave up 5 bases; unmatched junction bases: 3. Germline assignment: CDR1 ENHRY and CDR2 SYGVKD. This CDR3 is 15 amino acids long. In DNA form, the CDR3 reads TGTGCCATCAGTGAGACAGGGGATGATAATTCACCCCTCCACTTT. It translates to CAISETGDDNSPLHF.

The V call is TRBV13, the J call TRBJ2-7, with D unresolved. Trimming removed 4 bases from V and 8 bases from J, with 27 bases in between. CDR1 is PRHDT and CDR2 is FYEKMQ in the germline V gene (reference sequence). The CDR3 spans 17 residues. The CDR3 protein is CASSSTNSLARITQQYF. The CDR3 DNA reads as TGTGCCAGCAGCTCTACAAACTCGTTAGCAAGAATTACCCAGCAGTACTTC.

The CDR3 sequence: CASSESPGNTIYF. In DNA form, the CDR3 reads TGCGCCAGCAGTGAGAGCCCTGGAAACACCATATATTTT. The V gene is TRBV10-2, the J gene TRBJ1-3; D gene uncertain. The V and J ends lost 2 bases and 2 bases respectively, with 4 bases between them. The germline CDR1 and CDR2 sequences are WSHSY and SAAADI. This CDR3 contains 13 residues.

The chain has TRBV15 and TRBJ1-5, with no clear D. The CDR3 loop spans 13 amino acids. Trimming cost V 6 bases and J 4 bases, with 10 bases left between them. Germline CDR1 LNHNV, CDR2 YYDKDF (reference sequence). The CDR3 region has the DNA TGTGCCACCAGTAAGCGGAGAAATCAGCCCCAGCATTTT. Residues: CATSKRRNQPQHF. The complete variable domain, with remaining parts taken from reference TRBV15 and TRBJ1-5, reads DAMVIQNPRYQVTQFGKPVTLSCSQTLNHNVMYWYQQKSSQAPKLLFHYYDKDFNNEADTPDNFQSRRPNTSFCFLDIRSPGLGDTAMYLCATSKRRNQPQHFGDGTRLSIL.